The 30 T cell receptor beta chains reported below all come from one sample, sequenced in a study of tumor-infiltrating lymphocytes in primary liver carcinoma. Blood RNA originated from unsorted whole blood, with germline DNA additionally extracted. A constant-region primer served to make TCR beta cDNA from about 500 ng total RNA. Slightly modified ARM-PCR served as the procedure for the TCR beta libraries. These libraries came from three rounds of nested multiplex PCR. Primers for the first two PCR rounds were TRBV1-TRBV30 forward primers and a C-beta reverse primer (about 9 cycles per round). Each CDR3 protein is one row after TCRdb ran MiXCR on the multiplex PCR reads. Of some 190,000 distinct CDR3 sequences listed, 50% to 75% were seen once; the top ten hold less than 75%. The specimen was peripheral blood. Receptor source: a man aged 40-49 years with primary liver carcinoma and hepatitis B virus infection.

A word on this clonotype: The final CDR3 position lacks the conserved phenylalanine or tryptophan, pointing to a likely read error. V is TRBV11-1 and J is TRBJ2-3; D unclear. The V and J ends lost 5 bases and 3 bases respectively, with 12 bases between them. The CDR3 sequence is 14 residues long. Looked up from germline, CDR1 is SGHAT and CDR2 is FQDESV (reference sequence). The CDR3 sequence is CASSLSDATDTQYS. The DNA for the CDR3 is TGTGCCAGCAGCCTTTCGGACGCTACAGATACGCAGTATTCT.

V usage is TRBV11-1 and J usage is TRBJ2-1; 7 bases are shared with TRBD2. Per germline, CDR1 SGHAT and CDR2 FQDESV (reference sequence). The ends lost 5 bases at V and 6 bases at J; junction bases unmatched: 10. This CDR3 has 15 residues. DNA of the CDR3: TGTGCCAGCAGCATCATAACGGGAGGCCGCAATGAGCAGTTCTTC. It is translated as CASSIITGGRNEQFF.

The chain recombines TRBV11-2 with TRBJ2-1, with D possibly matching TRBD1 (6 bases). This CDR3 has 15 amino acids. The germline V and J ends were trimmed by 6 bases and 1 base, with 13 bases remaining between them. Germline V gives CDR1 SGHAT, CDR2 FQNNGV. In DNA, the CDR3 is TGTGCCAGCAGTCATAACAGGGAATCCTACAATGAGCAGTTCTTC. Its translation: CASSHNRESYNEQFF. Full variable domain (missing parts from reference TRBV11-2 and TRBJ2-1): EAGVAQSPRYKIIEKRQSVAFWCNPISGHATLYWYQQILGQGPKLLIQFQNNGVVDDSQLPKDRFSAERLKGVDSTLKIQPAKLEDSAVYLCASSHNRESYNEQFFGPGTRLTVL.

This clonotype was seen just once. The CDR3 end shows no conserved phenylalanine or tryptophan, and so a read error is likely. The DNA is left out, because the CDR3 cannot be placed on it with certainty; the CDR3 is given as TCRdb lists it. The chain couples TRBV11-2 to TRBJ2-5. From its first to its last residue, the CDR3 has 12 amino acids. Germline-derived CDR1 and CDR2 are SGHAT and FQNNGV. The CDR3: CASSLMGDIQYL.

Of note for this clonotype: Being one base from a much bigger clone, this may be a read error. This rearrangement joins TRBV5-5 to TRBJ2-5; D not certain. The CDR3 is made up of 15 amino acids. CDR1 SGHKS and CDR2 YYEKEE come from the germline V gene (reference sequence). V shed 0 bases and J shed 1 base, with 10 bases lying between them. The CDR3 loop is CASSLVTVSQETQYF. The CDR3 DNA is TGTGCCAGCAGCTTGGTAACCGTATCCCAAGAGACCCAGTACTTC.

This clonotype was detected a few times. The genes are TRBV4-1 and TRBJ1-4; 12 bases line up with TRBD1. V lost 4 bases and J lost 7; bases outside the gene matches: 1. CDR1 is MGHRA, CDR2 YSYEKL, per germline. This CDR3 region has 14 residues. CDR3 nucleotide sequence: TGCGCCAGCAGCCGGGGACAGGGGGCTGAAAAACTGTTTTTT. This sequence encodes CASSRGQGAEKLFF.

This clonotype was seen only a few times. The V gene is TRBV7-8, the J gene TRBJ2-3, with 13 nucleotides matching TRBD2. J lost 1 base, V lost 5 bases, and 6 bases had no gene match. Germline CDR1 and CDR2: SGHVS and FQNEAQ. The CDR3 is 17 residues long. For the CDR3, the DNA is TGTGCCAGCAGCCGGACTAGCGGGAGTTCGGGCACAGATACGCAGTATTTT. Amino acid sequence: CASSRTSGSSGTDTQYF.

The CDR3 DNA follows: TGTGCCAGCAGCAAAGTCGGGACTAGCCTAGGGACCCAGTACTTC. The encoded protein is CASSKVGTSLGTQYF. V is TRBV21-1 and J is TRBJ2-5; the D call of TRBD2 is as the table states it, not checked on the DNA. TRBV21-1 is recorded as a pseudogene. CDR3 length: 15 residues.

The rearrangement links TRBV30 to TRBJ2-2; perhaps TRBD2 as D (6 bases). The CDR3 extends over 16 amino acids. Germline V gene data show CDR1 as GTSNPN and CDR2 as SVGIG (reference sequence). Deletions cut 5 bases from V and 1 base from J, with 17 bases between. CDR3: CAWEEGRNLNTGELFF. CDR3 DNA: TGTGCCTGGGAGGAGGGACGGAACCTGAACACCGGGGAGCTGTTTTTT.

Notes on this clonotype: Sequence at one end of the junction differs from germline and may be a read error. This chain links TRBV11-2 with TRBJ2-1; 9 bases line up with TRBD2. The CDR3 contains 16 residues. Germline V lookup: CDR1 SGHAT, CDR2 FQNNGV. CDR3 loop: CASNSRPSGRIYGQLF. The CDR3 bases are TGTGCCAGCAACTCGCGCCCCAGCGGGAGGATCTATGGGCAGCTCTTC. The full variable domain, rest sourced from reference TRBV11-2 and TRBJ2-1, is EAGVAQSPRYKIIEKRQSVAFWCNPISGHATLYWYQQILGQGPKLLIQFQNNGVVDDSQLPKDRFSAERLKGVDSTLKIQPAKLEDSAVYLCASNSRPSGRIYGQLFGPGTRLTVL.

The CDR3 loop is CAWSVGAEEQYF. DNA for the CDR3: TGTGCCTGGAGTGTAGGGGCGGAAGAGCAGTACTTC. This sequence joins TRBV30 and TRBJ2-7; D perhaps matches TRBD1 (5 bases). The V gene lost 0 bases and the J gene lost 7 bases, with 10 bases spanning the gap. This CDR3 has 12 residues. Looked up from germline, CDR1 is GTSNPN and CDR2 is SVGIG (reference sequence).

Worth noting for this clonotype: A junction end diverges from the germline sequence, so it may reflect a read error. The CDR3 sequence: CASRPQEWGTEELFF. CDR3 DNA: TGTGCCAGTAGACCTCAGGAATGGGGGACCGAGGAGCTGTTTTTT. The V and J genes are TRBV11-1 and TRBJ2-2, with D perhaps being TRBD1 or TRBD2 (5 bases each). This CDR3 is 15 amino acids long. Germline CDR1 SGHAT, CDR2 FQDESV (reference sequence).

This clonotype was counted between two and nine times. The rearrangement uses TRBV4-1 and TRBJ2-1; TRBD1 agrees at 9 bases. Germline lookup yields CDR1 MGHRA and CDR2 YSYEKL. The CDR3 has 17 amino acids. J gave up 8 bases and V 4 bases, and 15 bases lay outside the gene matches. CDR3 region: CASSPLFVQGQGHEQFF. The CDR3 bases are TGCGCCAGCAGCCCTCTTTTCGTCCAGGGACAGGGCCATGAGCAGTTCTTC.

About this clonotype itself: One end of the junction does not line up with germline, which may come from a read error. The rearrangement uses TRBV7-9 and TRBJ2-5; 9 bases align to TRBD2. Germline CDR1 and CDR2: SEHNR and FQNEAQ (reference sequence). The CDR3 spans 17 residues. Here the CDR3 reads CTSSLWGLAGSSETQYF. The CDR3 nucleotides are TGTACCAGCAGCTTATGGGGCCTAGCGGGGTCCTCGGAGACCCAGTACTTC.

This clonotype showed up just a few times. This chain joins TRBV12-3 or TRBV12-4 and TRBJ2-5; 7 nucleotides align to TRBD2. The V gene end was trimmed by 2 bases and the J gene end by 5 bases; junction bases not matched to a gene: 8. CDR3 length: 15 amino acids. CDR3 amino acids: CASSLTGGSGETQYF. CDR3 DNA sequence: TGTGCCAGCAGTTTAACGGGCGGGAGCGGGGAGACCCAGTACTTC.

The table lists this clonotype with a few counts. The chain carries TRBV4-2 and TRBJ1-2; the D is unclear. Looked up from germline, CDR1 is LGHNA and CDR2 is YNFKEQ. The CDR3 consists of 15 residues. V lost 4 bases, J lost 13 bases, and 25 bases lay in between. The CDR3 sequence: CASSLNNSPSSMSTF. In DNA, the CDR3 is TGTGCCAGCAGCCTGAACAATTCACCCTCCTCAATGTCCACCTTC.

Of note for this clonotype: This likely comes from a read error, as the CDR3 has no conserved phenylalanine or tryptophan at its end. The chain is built from TRBV11-2 and TRBJ2-6; maybe TRBD1 (5 bases). The CDR3 has 16 amino acids. Germline-derived CDR1 and CDR2 are SGHAT and FQNNGV. The CDR3 sequence is CASSLRSSSGANVLTS. CDR3 coding DNA: TGTGCCAGCAGCTTACGGAGTAGCTCTGGGGCCAATGTCCTGACTTCC.

The chain has TRBV12-3 or TRBV12-4 and TRBJ2-2; D is ambiguous. The length of the CDR3 is 14 residues. V was trimmed by 8 bases and J by 6 bases, leaving 16 bases between them. CDR3 nucleotide sequence: TGTGCCAGCGGTTCCCGACGCCCTCCCGGGGAGCTGTTTTTT. Its protein product is CASGSRRPPGELFF.

About this clonotype itself: Lacking the conserved final phenylalanine or tryptophan, this CDR3 likely reflects a read error. It is unclear where the CDR3 begins or ends on the DNA, so no DNA is shown, and the CDR3 is as TCRdb lists it. The chain links TRBV30 to TRBJ2-2; the D call TRBD2 from the table was never checked on the DNA. Germline V gives CDR1 GTSNPN, CDR2 SVGIG (reference sequence). The CDR3 adds up to 14 amino acids, both ends counted. CDR3: CTCLGLSSAGELVI.

This clonotype was seen more than once but under ten times. The chain couples TRBV10-1 to TRBJ2-3, with D tentatively TRBD1 (5 bases). Germline loops: CDR1 WNHNN, CDR2 SYGVQD (reference sequence). The V end was cut by 2 bases, the J end by 4 bases, with 10 bases between. The CDR3 runs 14 residues. CDR3 residues: CASSERGIADTQYF. CDR3 DNA sequence: TGCGCCAGCAGTGAGAGGGGAATCGCAGATACGCAGTATTTT.

The J gene is TRBJ1-2, the V gene TRBV29-1; no reliable D call. The V and J ends lost 3 bases and 4 bases respectively, with 9 bases between them. The CDR3 is 12 residues long. Germline loops: CDR1 SQVTM, CDR2 ANQGSEA. DNA for the CDR3: TGCAGCGTTGACTCAGCCGCCTATGGCTACACCTTC. It yields the protein CSVDSAAYGYTF.

The chain couples TRBV6-2 or TRBV6-3 to TRBJ2-2; possibly TRBD2 for D (5 bases). The CDR3 contains 16 residues. Germline values: CDR1 MNHEY, CDR2 SVGEGT. V was trimmed by 6 bases and J by 4 bases, leaving 18 bases between them. CDR3 DNA sequence: TGTGCCAGCAGCCGTCTACACCAGGCGGGCACCGGGGAGCTGTTTTTT. Translating gives CASSRLHQAGTGELFF.

This clonotype came up a few times. The rearrangement links TRBV6-1 to TRBJ2-1; 9 nucleotides line up with TRBD1. Unmatched junction bases numbered 11, after V lost 4 bases and J lost 7 bases. Looked up from germline, CDR1 is MNHNS and CDR2 is SASEGT. The CDR3 runs to 16 residues. The CDR3 region is CASSAHAGTGYNEQFF. For the CDR3, the DNA is TGTGCCAGCAGTGCCCACGCCGGGACAGGGTATAATGAGCAGTTCTTC.

This clonotype was counted between two and nine times. The gene calls are TRBV10-3 and TRBJ2-7; no firm D call. Germline CDR1 is ENHRY and CDR2 is SYGVKD. The CDR3 contains 14 residues. V was pared by 2 bases and J by 5 bases, with 13 bases between. The CDR3 DNA follows: TGTGCCATCAGTGAGAGAGCAAGTGGTGACGAGCAGTACTTC. It specifies CAISERASGDEQYF.

Comment on this clonotype: This could be a read error, since a much larger clone is one nucleotide away. The chain links TRBV29-1 to TRBJ1-1; D unresolved. The CDR3 consists of 12 residues. Looked up from germline, CDR1 is SQVTM and CDR2 is ANQGSEA. The CDR3 reads CSIEAAGKGAFF. The CDR3 DNA follows: TGCAGCATTGAGGCGGCGGGTAAGGGAGCTTTCTTT.

V usage is TRBV11-2 and J usage is TRBJ2-3; D call uncertain. The CDR3 totals 15 residues. Germline V gene data show CDR1 as SGHAT and CDR2 as FQNNGV. The V and J ends lost 7 bases and 2 bases respectively, with 16 bases between them. The chain's CDR3 is CASIQGTPDTDTQYF. The DNA of the CDR3 is TGTGCCAGCATCCAAGGAACTCCAGACACAGATACGCAGTATTTT.

V and J are TRBV10-2 and TRBJ2-3; the D is unclear. The CDR3 contains 12 residues. V lost 3 bases and J 5 bases, leaving 6 bases between the germline ends. Germline V gene sequence: CDR1 WSHSY, CDR2 SAAADI. CDR3 coding DNA: TGCGCCAGCAGTGACCCGAAAGATACGCAGTATTTT. The encoded protein is CASSDPKDTQYF.

This chain connects TRBV10-3 to TRBJ2-1, with 11 positions matching TRBD2. CDR1 is ENHRY, CDR2 SYGVKD, per germline. The CDR3 spans 16 residues. The V and J ends lost 0 bases and 8 bases, in that order; junction bases with no gene match: 6. CDR3 protein: CAISESTSGSYDEQFF. The CDR3 DNA is TGTGCCATCAGTGAGTCAACTAGCGGGAGTTATGATGAGCAGTTCTTC.

This clonotype was detected only a few times. The rearrangement uses TRBV4-2 and TRBJ2-1; the D call may be TRBD1 or TRBD2 (6 bases each). Germline V gene sequence: CDR1 LGHNA, CDR2 YNFKEQ. V shed 1 base and J shed 7 bases, with 17 bases lying between them. The CDR3 spans 16 residues. This CDR3 reads CASSQGNAGRGNEQFF. Here the CDR3 DNA reads TGTGCCAGCAGCCAAGGGAACGCGGGAAGGGGGAATGAGCAGTTCTTC.

The chain carries TRBV11-2 and TRBJ2-1; 11 positions agree with TRBD2. Germline V CDR1 and CDR2: SGHAT, FQNNGV. V gave up 8 bases and J gave up 4 bases; unmatched junction bases: 4. The CDR3 covers 14 residues. The CDR3 DNA reads as TGTGCCAGCTTAGCGGGAGGGCATTACAATGAGCAGTTCTTC. It encodes CASLAGGHYNEQFF.